This T cell receptor beta chain was obtained from a study of blood T cells in healthy people across ages. The CDR3 consists of 14 residues. V was trimmed by 4 bases and J by 4 bases, leaving 13 bases between them. Germline assignment: CDR1 LGHNA and CDR2 YSLEER. Comment on this clonotype: Its antigen remains unknown.

Study-level points and caveats: Estimated diversity, derived from one million T cells, was regarded as an underestimate.

A sample-barcoded 5' primer and a J-beta primer mix were used in a second PCR of roughly 7 to 12 cycles. A template-switch adaptor with 12 random nucleotides tagged each cDNA molecule. TCRdb analysed the 5' RACE reads with MiXCR anew, one entry per CDR3 protein. The table lists about 1.1 million distinct CDR3 sequences, 35% to 40% of them singletons. The TCR sequence derives from a man younger than 35 in good health. This rearrangement joins TRBV4-3 to TRBJ1-2; perhaps TRBD1 as D (5 bases). Sample: blood. The CDR3 DNA reads as TGCGCCAGCAGCCGGGACCCGGAGAGCTATGGCTACACCTTC. It encodes CASSRDPESYGYTF.